The next 27 T cell receptor beta chains were all read from a single sample in a study of shared clonotypes between healthy human individuals. Measured with immunoSEQ multiplex PCR; TCRdb has only the in-frame clones, and not every one. The profile shows some 380,000 clones, about 96% of them singletons. Sequencing was done on a sample of memory CD8+ T cells sorted from blood. Documented subset: CD45RO+ cells pooled with CCR7-negative TemRA cells. The receptors here all came from a man aged 25-45 years in good health.

The chain recombines TRBV19 with TRBJ2-5; 10 nucleotides match TRBD1. With V trimmed by 6 bases and J by 5 bases, 9 bases remained unmatched. The CDR3 spans 15 residues. Germline values: CDR1 LNHDA, CDR2 SQIVND (reference sequence). The CDR3 is CASSPRTGGLETQYF. The CDR3 bases are TGTGCCAGTAGCCCCCGGACAGGGGGTTTGGAGACCCAGTACTTC.

The V and J genes are TRBV11-2 and TRBJ2-2; unclear D gene. The CDR3 contains 16 residues. Trimming removed 4 bases from V and 8 bases from J, with 20 bases in between. The germline CDR1 and CDR2 sequences are SGHAT and FQNNGV. For the CDR3, the DNA is TGTGCCAGCAGCTCCCTGACGGGTGTGGGTTTAGGGGAGCTGTTTTTT. Translating gives CASSSLTGVGLGELFF.

This clone was seen only once. V gene TRBV29-1 combines with J gene TRBJ2-1; TRBD2 agrees at 8 bases. This CDR3 comprises 16 residues. V lost 4 bases to trimming and J lost 2 bases; unmatched junction nucleotides: 10. The germline gives CDR1 SQVTM, CDR2 ANQGSEA. CDR3: CSVGGVSGRAYNEQFF. In DNA, the CDR3 is TGCAGCGTTGGGGGCGTTTCCGGGAGGGCCTACAATGAGCAGTTCTTC.

The rearrangement links TRBV11-2 to TRBJ2-6, with D unresolved. The CDR3 has 15 residues. V lost 5 bases, J lost 2 bases, and 10 bases lay in between. Per germline, CDR1 SGHAT and CDR2 FQNNGV. In DNA form, the CDR3 reads TGTGCCAGCAGCCCCATGAGGACTGGGGCCAACGTCCTGACTTTC. As protein: CASSPMRTGANVLTF.

V and J are TRBV19 and TRBJ2-1, with 12 bases aligning to TRBD2. Trimming at V came to 2 bases and at J to 4 bases, leaving 3 bases not matched to a gene. This CDR3 has 16 amino acids. The germline V gene encodes CDR1 LNHDA and CDR2 SQIVND (reference sequence). Here the CDR3 DNA reads TGTGCCAGTAGTATAAGGACTAGCGGGGCATACAATGAGCAGTTCTTC. Translation: CASSIRTSGAYNEQFF.

This chain links TRBV7-9 with TRBJ1-4; D is unresolved. CDR3 length equals 12 residues. Trimming stripped 7 bases from V and 5 bases from J, with 8 bases between. Germline CDR1 and CDR2: SEHNR and FQNEAQ (reference sequence). For the CDR3, the DNA is TGTGCCAGCACCGGACCAAATGAAAAACTGTTTTTT. This sequence encodes CASTGPNEKLFF.

J is TRBJ2-3 and V is TRBV10-3; D remains ambiguous. V lost 2 bases and J lost 4, with 4 bases in between. Germline CDR1 reads ENHRY; CDR2 reads SYGVKD. The CDR3 has 12 residues. The CDR3 nucleotides are TGTGCCATCAGTGAGAGGGCAGATACGCAGTATTTT. Translation: CAISERADTQYF.

This chain uses TRBV29-1 with TRBJ2-2, with a possible D match to TRBD1 (5 bases). The CDR3 totals 14 residues. Germline values: CDR1 SQVTM, CDR2 ANQGSEA. Trimming pared 2 bases from V and 5 bases from J, leaving 12 bases between. CDR3 residues: CSVERTQGTGELFF. CDR3 coding DNA: TGCAGCGTTGAAAGGACGCAGGGAACCGGGGAGCTGTTTTTT.

The rearrangement links TRBV7-8 to TRBJ2-7; no clear D gene. The germline CDR1 and CDR2 sequences are SGHVS and FQNEAQ. CDR3 length: 13 residues. V dropped 6 bases and J dropped 4 bases, with 13 bases sitting between them. DNA of the CDR3: TGTGCCAGCAGAGGTCGGGTCGGGTACGAGCAGTACTTC. It is translated as CASRGRVGYEQYF.

The V and J genes are TRBV7-9 and TRBJ1-3; D is unclear. The germline gives CDR1 SEHNR, CDR2 FQNEAQ (reference sequence). The CDR3 sequence is 14 residues long. The ends were cut back, 2 bases at V and 3 bases at J, with 8 bases in the middle. In DNA form, the CDR3 reads TGTGCCAGCAGCTTATTGATTGGTGGAAACACCATATATTTT. This codes for CASSLLIGGNTIYF.

The chain links TRBV28 to TRBJ1-5; D may be TRBD1 (5 bases). Germline CDR1 MDHEN, CDR2 SYDVKM. V lost 2 bases and J lost 0, with 14 bases in between. The CDR3 runs to 17 residues. The CDR3 sequence is CASSLIAGGDSNQPQHF. As DNA, the CDR3 is TGTGCCAGCAGTTTAATCGCAGGAGGGGATAGCAATCAGCCCCAGCATTTT.

The chain uses TRBV2 and TRBJ1-1; a weak D match, TRBD1 (6 bases). The V and J ends lost 5 bases and 1 base respectively, with 11 bases between them. The germline V gene encodes CDR1 SNHLY and CDR2 FYNNEI. The CDR3 covers 14 residues. The CDR3 reads CASSSRGGNTEAFF. CDR3 coding DNA: TGTGCCAGCAGTTCTAGGGGGGGGAACACTGAAGCTTTCTTT. Full variable domain (rest looked up from reference TRBV2 and TRBJ1-1): EPEVTQTPSHQVTQMGQEVILRCVPISNHLYFYWYRQILGQKVEFLVSFYNNEISEKSEIFDDQFSVERPDGSNFTLKIRSTKLEDSAMYFCASSSRGGNTEAFFGQGTRLTVV.

CDR3 region: CASRLTGSNEKLFF. CDR3 DNA: TGCGCCAGCAGGCTGACAGGGAGTAACGAAAAACTGTTTTTT. J is TRBJ1-4 and V is TRBV10-2; 7 bases are a match to TRBD1. CDR3 length: 14 amino acids. V gave up 6 bases and J gave up 8 bases; unmatched junction bases: 9. Looked up from germline, CDR1 is WSHSY and CDR2 is SAAADI.

The V call is TRBV10-1, the J call TRBJ2-1; 9 nucleotides line up with TRBD1. The trim removed 4 bases at V and 2 bases at J, leaving 0 bases unmatched. This CDR3 comprises 14 residues. Per the germline V gene, CDR1 is WNHNN and CDR2 is SYGVQD (reference sequence). The CDR3 sequence is CASSGTGAYNEQFF. CDR3 sequence (DNA): TGCGCCAGCAGTGGGACAGGGGCCTACAATGAGCAGTTCTTC.

The chain joins TRBV2 to TRBJ1-2, with 10 bases matching TRBD1. The junction had 3 bases not matched to a gene; V was cut back by 9 bases and J by 8 bases. From germline, CDR1 is SNHLY and CDR2 FYNNEI. The CDR3 contains 11 residues. The CDR3, as DNA: TGTGCCAGGGACAGGGGGTTCGGCTACACCTTC. It encodes CARDRGFGYTF.

This CDR3 reads CASSFHYEQYF. The CDR3 DNA is TGTGCCAGCAGCTTTCACTACGAGCAGTACTTC. The chain carries TRBV11-2 and TRBJ2-7; D uncertain. The ends were cut back, 3 bases at V and 3 bases at J, with 3 bases in the middle. The CDR3 has 11 amino acids. CDR1 and CDR2 from the germline V gene are SGHAT and FQNNGV.

This clone showed up just once. The gene calls are TRBV4-1 and TRBJ2-1; TRBD2 aligns across 11 bases. The CDR3 consists of 17 residues. After removal of 1 base from V and 4 bases from J, the junction contained 6 bases not matched to a gene. CDR1 and CDR2 from the germline V gene are MGHRA and YSYEKL. The CDR3 DNA follows: TGCGCCAGCAGCCAAGTACTAGCGGGAGTGGCGTACAATGAGCAGTTCTTC. Amino acid sequence: CASSQVLAGVAYNEQFF.

Turning to this clone: Other DNA variants within this sample encode the same CDR3. The J gene is TRBJ2-7, the V gene TRBV28; D is perhaps TRBD1 (6 bases). This CDR3 has 12 residues. Trimming pared 5 bases from V and 4 bases from J, leaving 9 bases between. CDR1 is MDHEN and CDR2 is SYDVKM in the germline V gene. Here the CDR3 reads CASSLTGYEQYF. DNA of the CDR3: TGTGCCAGCAGTCTCACAGGGTACGAGCAGTACTTC.

The chain combines TRBV5-6 with TRBJ2-1, with a possible D match to TRBD2 (5 bases). The CDR3 has 15 residues. V lost 1 base and J 4 bases, leaving 12 bases between the germline ends. Germline CDR1 is SGHDT and CDR2 is YYEEEE. The CDR3 DNA reads as TGTGCCAGCAGCTTGATCGGGCGCGGGTACAATGAGCAGTTCTTC. It encodes CASSLIGRGYNEQFF.

The V gene is TRBV7-6, the J gene TRBJ2-1; 10 bases are shared with TRBD2. In germline, CDR1 is SGHVS, CDR2 FNYEAQ. Unmatched junction bases numbered 4, after V lost 5 bases and J lost 0 bases. This CDR3 has 16 residues. The CDR3 bases are TGTGCCAGCAGCCAACTAGCGGGGAGCTCCTACAATGAGCAGTTCTTC. Translated: CASSQLAGSSYNEQFF.

CDR3 loop: CASSSGTAEETQYF. CDR3 nucleotide sequence: TGTGCCAGCAGCTCCGGGACAGCAGAAGAGACCCAGTACTTC. The chain is built from TRBV5-6 and TRBJ2-5, with 7 bases matching TRBD1. The CDR3 is 14 amino acids. Germline V lookup: CDR1 SGHDT, CDR2 YYEEEE. Unmatched junction bases numbered 5, after V lost 3 bases and J lost 3 bases.

The chain combines TRBV19 with TRBJ2-5; D possibly corresponds to TRBD1 (6 bases). The CDR3 totals 15 residues. Germline assignment: CDR1 LNHDA and CDR2 SQIVND (reference sequence). The V and J ends lost 1 base and 1 base respectively, with 10 bases between them. The CDR3 region has the DNA TGTGCCAGTAGTATAGGCAGGGGAATCCAAGAGACCCAGTACTTC. Amino acid sequence: CASSIGRGIQETQYF.

This chain links TRBV4-2 with TRBJ1-1; D perhaps matches TRBD1 (6 bases). The ends were cut back, 1 base at V and 8 bases at J, with 11 bases in the middle. The CDR3 runs 13 residues. The germline gives CDR1 LGHNA, CDR2 YNFKEQ. The chain's CDR3 is CASSQGQRGEAFF. CDR3 bases: TGTGCCAGCAGCCAAGGACAGAGGGGGGAAGCTTTCTTT.

This clone has more than one count but fewer than ten. The V and J genes are TRBV10-3 and TRBJ1-1; D not certain. CDR3 length: 11 amino acids. Germline CDR1 is ENHRY and CDR2 is SYGVKD. CDR3 protein: CVIRANTEAFF. The DNA of the CDR3 is TGTGTGATAAGGGCTAACACTGAAGCTTTCTTT.

The chain couples TRBV4-2 to TRBJ1-5, with unresolved D. V was cut by 0 bases and J by 4 bases, with 10 bases left in between. Germline-derived CDR1 and CDR2 are LGHNA and YNFKEQ. The CDR3 totals 15 residues. Written as DNA, the CDR3 is TGTGCCAGCAGCCAAGATCGCTCGGCAAATCAGCCCCAGCATTTT. Translation gives CASSQDRSANQPQHF.

This chain connects TRBV5-6 to TRBJ2-7; possibly TRBD1 for D (5 bases). The CDR3 contains 13 residues. The germline V and J ends were trimmed by 1 base and 6 bases, with 11 bases remaining between them. Looked up from germline, CDR1 is SGHDT and CDR2 is YYEEEE. The CDR3 DNA sequence: TGTGCCAGCAGCTTGACAGGCAGCCCCGAGCAGTACTTC. This gives the protein CASSLTGSPEQYF.

The chain couples TRBV2 to TRBJ1-2, with D unresolved. There are 15 residues in the CDR3. Germline CDR1 reads SNHLY; CDR2 reads FYNNEI. The germline V and J ends were trimmed by 1 base and 0 bases, with 9 bases remaining between them. This CDR3 is CASSEDWRANYGYTF. Here the CDR3 DNA reads TGTGCCAGCAGTGAAGACTGGAGGGCTAACTATGGCTACACCTTC. Complete variable domain (other parts from reference TRBV2 and TRBJ1-2): EPEVTQTPSHQVTQMGQEVILRCVPISNHLYFYWYRQILGQKVEFLVSFYNNEISEKSEIFDDQFSVERPDGSNFTLKIRSTKLEDSAMYFCASSEDWRANYGYTFGSGTRLTVV.